This is a list of T cell receptor beta chains from one sample in a study of blood T cells in healthy people across ages. In TCRdb, the 5' RACE reads were re-called with MiXCR into one record per CDR3 protein. The sample includes 950,000 to 1,200,000 distinct CDR3 sequences, 35% to 40% of them seen just once. Sequenced input: blood. All receptors derive from a man between 18 and 35 years old in good health. CDR3s include the opening cysteine and the closing phenylalanine or tryptophan. D genes are given only for firm matches. Clone size is stated in some rows and not others, as once, few, many or a class when expanded.

cdr3_nt cdr3_aa j_call clone_size d_call v_call
TGCAGTGCTAGAGTACAGGGTTCGGTTAGCTCACCCCTCCACTTT CSARVQGSVSSPLHF TRBJ1-6 . . TRBV20-1
TGTGCCAGCAGCTCCGGTGAGCAGTTCTTC CASSSGEQFF TRBJ2-1 many . TRBV7-9
TGCAGTGCTAGACTATTGGGCGGCTCCTATGGCTACACCTTC CSARLLGGSYGYTF TRBJ1-2 many . TRBV20-1
TGTGCCAGCAGCGCGGGACAGGGGATAAACTATGGCTACACCTTC CASSAGQGINYGYTF TRBJ1-2 . TRBD1 TRBV2
TGTGCCAGCAGCTTAGGGGGGGGTCCTAACACCGGGGAGCTGTTTTTT CASSLGGGPNTGELFF TRBJ2-2 few TRBD2 TRBV7-3
TGTGCCAGCAGCTTTCCCAGGGACAGGGGGATTAGGACCAACGTCCTGACTTTC CASSFPRDRGIRTNVLTF TRBJ2-6 . TRBD1 TRBV5-6
TGTGCCAGCAGCGAACAGGGGGTTGGCACAGATACGCAGTATTTT CASSEQGVGTDTQYF TRBJ2-3 . TRBD1 TRBV5-5
TGCAGTGCTCTTAGCGGGGGGAACCGAGATACGCAGTATTTT CSALSGGNRDTQYF TRBJ2-3 . TRBD2 TRBV20-1
TGTGCCAGCAGTTACGGCGTCCATAATGAAAAACTGTTTTTT CASSYGVHNEKLFF TRBJ1-4 . . TRBV6-2/TRBV6-3
TGCAGTGCTAGAGATCCGGGGGAGCGGGGGGTTACAGATACGCAGTATTTT CSARDPGERGVTDTQYF TRBJ2-3 . TRBD2 TRBV20-1
TGTGCCAGCAGCGGACAGGGGAATTCCTACGAGCGGTACTTC CASSGQGNSYERYF TRBJ2-7 . TRBD1 TRBV9
TGCAGTGCCCCGACGGGGGGAGAGTATAATTCACCCCTCCACTTT CSAPTGGEYNSPLHF TRBJ1-6 . . TRBV20-1
TGTGCCAGCTCACCACCCACCTACAATGAGCAGTTCTTC CASSPPTYNEQFF TRBJ2-1 few . TRBV18
TGCGCCAGCAGCCAAGATAGCAAGCTTCAGGAGGGCGACAATGAAAAACTGTTTTTT CASSQDSKLQEGDNEKLFF TRBJ1-4 few . TRBV4-3
TGCAGCGTGAGGCCGGGACAGGGGGGAGCTTTCTTT CSVRPGQGGAFF TRBJ1-1 once TRBD1 TRBV29-1